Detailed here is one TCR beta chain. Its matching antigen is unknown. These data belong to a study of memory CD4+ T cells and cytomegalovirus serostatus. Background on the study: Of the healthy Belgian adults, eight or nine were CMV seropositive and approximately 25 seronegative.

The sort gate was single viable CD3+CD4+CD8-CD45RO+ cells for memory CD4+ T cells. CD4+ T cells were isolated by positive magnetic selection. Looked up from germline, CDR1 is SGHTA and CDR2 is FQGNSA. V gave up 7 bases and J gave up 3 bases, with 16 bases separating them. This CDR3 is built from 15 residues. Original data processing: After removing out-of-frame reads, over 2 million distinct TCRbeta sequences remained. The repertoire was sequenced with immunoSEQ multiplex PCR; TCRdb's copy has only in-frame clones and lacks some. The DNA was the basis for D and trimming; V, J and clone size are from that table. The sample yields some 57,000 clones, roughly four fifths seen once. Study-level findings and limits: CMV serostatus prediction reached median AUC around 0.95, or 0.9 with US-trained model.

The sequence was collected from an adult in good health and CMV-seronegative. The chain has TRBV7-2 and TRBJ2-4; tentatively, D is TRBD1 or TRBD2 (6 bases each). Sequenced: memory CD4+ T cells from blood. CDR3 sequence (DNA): TGTGCCAGCAAAATAGGGGGGCCGGGCAAAAACATTCAGTACTTC. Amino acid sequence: CASKIGGPGKNIQYF. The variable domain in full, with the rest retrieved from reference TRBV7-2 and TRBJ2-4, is GAGVSQSPSNKVTEKGKDVELRCDPISGHTALYWYRQSLGQGLEFLIYFQGNSAPDKSGLPSDRFSAERTGGSVSTLTIQRTQQEDSAVYLCASKIGGPGKNIQYFGAGTRLSVL.